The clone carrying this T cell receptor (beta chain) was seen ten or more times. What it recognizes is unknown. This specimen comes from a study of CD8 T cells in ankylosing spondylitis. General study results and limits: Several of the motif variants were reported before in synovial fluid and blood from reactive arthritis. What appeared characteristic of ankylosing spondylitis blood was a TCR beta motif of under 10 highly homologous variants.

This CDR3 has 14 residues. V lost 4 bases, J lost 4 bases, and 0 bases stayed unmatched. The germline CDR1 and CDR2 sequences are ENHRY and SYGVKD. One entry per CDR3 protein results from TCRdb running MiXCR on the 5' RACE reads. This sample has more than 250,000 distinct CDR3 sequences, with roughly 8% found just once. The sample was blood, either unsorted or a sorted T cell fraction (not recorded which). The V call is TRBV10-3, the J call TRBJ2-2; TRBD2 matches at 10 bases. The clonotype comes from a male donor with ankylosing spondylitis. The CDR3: CAISGLAGTGELFF. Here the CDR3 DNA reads TGTGCCATCAGTGGACTAGCGGGCACCGGGGAGCTGTTTTTT.